This T cell receptor beta chain was identified during a study of T cell responses to AZD1222 COVID-19 vaccine (dated by TCRdb to the early 2020s). Looking at the study overall: AZD1222 recipients whose second dose came at about 4 weeks and those whose second dose came at about 12 weeks were combined into one group, since spike-specific TCR depth and breadth did not differ between the two schedules. TCR sequencing was performed for approximately 240 trial participants, of whom around 200 were given two doses of AZD1222 and some 26 were given two doses of MenACWY control vaccine. Trial participants were enrolled by age into 18-55, 56-69 and 70-plus year subgroups, with around 140, 26 and 57 TCR-sequenced participants respectively.

The germline V gene specifies SGHRS as CDR1 and YFSETQ as CDR2. Spanning cysteine to phenylalanine, the CDR3 consists of 15 amino acids. Only CDR3 DNA remains: 45 bases, in frame from the first base. V and J are trimmed by 0 bases and 6 bases, and the gene matches miss 4 bases of the junction. Details on this clone: Its antigen is currently not known. No much larger clone is present one base from it, and per-base qualities are unavailable.

The CDR3 regions of human TCRbeta chains were subjected to immunosequencing. The paper's processing steps were these. Repertoire TCRs were matched against a reference library of SARS-CoV-2-specific TCRs generated with the MIRA antigen-specificity platform. Breadth was defined as the fraction of unique TCRs that were SARS-CoV-2-associated. Depth was defined as the fraction of total T cells that were SARS-CoV-2-associated. Using the MIRA data, every spike-specific TCR was mapped to the spike region that the TCR reacted to and assigned to either a CD4 or a CD8 class. Log10-transformed breadth and depth values were compared by one-way ANOVA with Sidak's multiple comparisons tests. Held by TCRdb, this immuneACCESS table contains in-frame sequences only and omits some clones. Under half of the omission traces to an unresolved V gene where checked; the cause of the rest is unknown. V and J calls and clone size follow that table, whereas D and trimming were derived from the DNA. The sample table shows 100,000 to 150,000 clones, and 80% to 90% are seen once. Of the sample, about 7.9% is held by the ten largest clones.

According to the study, the label for this sample's time point signals: baseline before first vaccination. Samples from vaccinated people were obtained from the UK trials COV001 and COV002, which included a single-blind randomized controlled phase 2/3 trial of AZD1222 (ChAdOx1 nCoV-19) in healthy adults. For TCRbeta chain sequencing, PBMC samples were collected from trial participants at day 0 and at day 28 after the second dose. The full study reports these points: A significant rise in spike-specific TCR breadth and depth was observed after two AZD1222 doses relative to day 0 and relative to MenACWY recipients. Because no day 14 peak-response samples were available, repertoires were characterized only after the peak T cell response. CD4 TCRs associated with the vaccine covered the entire spike protein, and the dominant responses were in regions 160-218 and 743-854. Conclusions about previously exposed vaccinees are limited, since just a handful of AZD1222 recipients were seropositive for SARS-CoV-2 at baseline. Participants were mostly white British and included more females than males, and it was suggested by the authors that clonal diversity may have been underestimated. In the small 56-69-year group, the increase in depth fell short of significance, most likely because of low power. Nearly half of unique spike-specific TCRs reportedly recognized epitopes outside regions mutated in the B.1.351 and B.1.1.7 variants.

This receptor was identified in an adult in good health. The material sequenced was peripheral blood, taken on day 0 of AZD1222 vaccination. The chain joins TRBV5-1 to TRBJ2-1, and TRBD2 aligns with 9 junction nucleotides. CDR3 region: CASSLASGTRNEQFF. The sequenced DNA: TGCGCCAGCAGCTTGGCTAGCGGGACGCGCAATGAGCAGTTCTTC.